Following are 13 T cell receptor beta chains from one sample sequenced in a study of T cell repertoires in cytomegalovirus infection (dated by TCRdb to between 2017 and 2020). Reads for this sample came from an Illumina HiSeq 1500. Clones were called with MiXCR by TCRdb after fastp trimmed the public reads at Q25, and only in-frame beta chains were retained. Every entry covers one CDR3 protein and lists the most common genes and DNA from its rows. The sample profile shows some 700,000 distinct CDR3 sequences; 35% of them were found once. The top ten hold under 3% of the sample. Material: PBMCs. These receptors came from a human donor in good health (CMV status not recorded). Some clones in this sample may be carry-over from other donors' samples.

CDR3 sequence reads: CASSLYRTGELFF. The CDR3 coding sequence is TGTGCCAGCAGCTTATATAGAACCGGGGAGCTGTTTTTT. V gene TRBV7-2 combines with J gene TRBJ2-2; D uncertain. CDR3 size: 13 residues. V lost 2 bases to trimming and J lost 5 bases, with 6 bases between them. CDR1 and CDR2 (germline): SGHTA, FQGNSA.

V usage is TRBV19 and J usage is TRBJ1-2, with 7 nucleotides matching TRBD1. The V gene end was trimmed by 7 bases and the J gene end by 4 bases; junction bases not matched to a gene: 3. Germline CDR1 is LNHDA and CDR2 is SQIVND (reference sequence). The CDR3 extends over 12 amino acids. The CDR3 here is CASTRGTYGYTF. The CDR3 region has the DNA TGTGCCAGTACCAGGGGGACCTATGGCTACACCTTC.

V is TRBV7-9 and J is TRBJ1-6; D not certain. CDR3 size: 13 residues. Germline CDR1 reads SEHNR; CDR2 reads FQNEAQ (reference sequence). V was clipped by 6 bases and J by 13 bases, with 16 bases between them. CDR3: CASSITGSAPLHF. The DNA for the CDR3 is TGTGCCAGCAGTATAACCGGGAGCGCGCCCCTCCACTTT.

The V and J genes are TRBV12-3 or TRBV12-4 and TRBJ1-6; no clear D. This CDR3 has 14 amino acids. V lost 6 bases to trimming and J lost 4 bases, with 10 bases between them. CDR3 protein: CASRSGVYNSPLHF. In DNA form, the CDR3 reads TGTGCCAGCAGATCCGGCGTATATAATTCACCCCTCCACTTT.

This sequence joins TRBV29-1 and TRBJ1-3; TRBD1 aligns across 7 bases. This CDR3 is 16 amino acids long. The V segment lost 4 bases and the J segment 0 bases; nucleotides outside the gene matches: 9. The V gene's germline CDR1 is SQVTM and CDR2 ANQGSEA. This chain's CDR3 is CSVVWQGGHSGNTIYF. The CDR3 DNA reads TGCAGCGTTGTGTGGCAGGGGGGCCACTCTGGAAACACCATATATTTT.

The CDR3 bases are TGTGCCAGCAGCCAAGAGGTGCGCGGGGAGCTGTTTTTT. Its translation is CASSQEVRGELFF. The chain combines TRBV14 with TRBJ2-2; D uncertain. The V gene's germline CDR1 is SGHDN and CDR2 FVKESK. CDR3 length: 13 amino acids. The V and J ends lost 0 bases and 7 bases respectively, with 6 bases between them.

This clonotype was counted a few times. The V gene is TRBV28, the J gene TRBJ2-2; 8 bases line up with TRBD2. The CDR3 is made up of 14 amino acids. Germline trimming cut 2 bases from V and 12 bases from J; bases unmatched to any gene: 8. Germline V CDR1 and CDR2: MDHEN, SYDVKM. CDR3 in DNA: TGTGCCAGCAGTTTAGCGGGGGGCTTCCGGAAGCTGTTTTTT. It is translated as CASSLAGGFRKLFF.

This clonotype was seen ten or more times. The chain has TRBV7-2 and TRBJ1-4; maybe TRBD1 (5 bases). The germline V and J ends were trimmed by 4 bases and 3 bases, with 9 bases remaining between them. The CDR3 length is 14 residues. In germline, CDR1 is SGHTA, CDR2 FQGNSA. CDR3 coding DNA: TGTGCCAGCAGCTCGCGGGGACCTAATGAAAAACTGTTTTTT. As protein: CASSSRGPNEKLFF.

CDR3 sequence: CASSFSRPQETQYF. The CDR3 nucleotides are TGTGCCAGCAGTTTTTCCAGACCACAAGAGACCCAGTACTTC. The chain carries TRBV28 and TRBJ2-5; D remains ambiguous. CDR3 length: 14 amino acids. Per germline, CDR1 MDHEN and CDR2 SYDVKM. V lost 3 bases and J lost 2, with 10 bases in between. The complete variable domain, with remaining parts taken from reference TRBV28 and TRBJ2-5, reads DVKVTQSSRYLVKRTGEKVFLECVQDMDHENMFWYRQDPGLGLRLIYFSYDVKMKEKGDIPEGYSVSREKKERFSLILESASTNQTSMYLCASSFSRPQETQYFGPGTRLLVL.

This rearrangement joins TRBV7-9 to TRBJ1-1; TRBD1 matches 8 bases. The CDR3 length is 15 residues. With V trimmed by 6 bases and J by 6 bases, 12 bases remained unmatched. The germline V gene encodes CDR1 SEHNR and CDR2 FQNEAQ (reference sequence). The DNA for the CDR3 is TGTGCCAGCAGGCATCCTGTCAGGGGGCCGGCTGAAGCTTTCTTT. Amino acid sequence: CASRHPVRGPAEAFF.

This sequence joins TRBV20-1 and TRBJ1-5, with a tentative D call TRBD1 (5 bases). Germline V lookup: CDR1 DFQATT, CDR2 SNEGSKA (reference sequence). The CDR3 is 15 residues long. V lost 1 base and J lost 2, with 12 bases in between. The CDR3 region has the DNA TGCAGTGCTAGAGGTGAGCAGGGCGGCAATCAGCCCCAGCATTTT. Translation gives CSARGEQGGNQPQHF.

The rearrangement uses TRBV4-1 and TRBJ2-7; tentative D call: TRBD1 (5 bases). Trimming removed 2 bases from V and 2 bases from J, with 10 bases in between. The CDR3 consists of 14 residues. Germline V gene sequence: CDR1 MGHRA, CDR2 YSYEKL. CDR3 protein: CASSQRKQAYEQYF. CDR3 bases: TGCGCCAGCAGCCAACGAAAACAGGCCTACGAGCAGTACTTC.

This clonotype was detected a few times. The V and J genes are TRBV28 and TRBJ2-2, with TRBD2 matching over 9 bases. Losses at the gene ends were 10 bases for V and 4 bases for J; bases not matched to a gene: 13. Germline V gene sequence: CDR1 MDHEN, CDR2 SYDVKM. The CDR3 has 16 amino acids. CDR3 region: CATKGSGTSLTGELFF. The CDR3 region has the DNA TGTGCCACCAAAGGCTCCGGGACTAGCCTCACCGGGGAGCTGTTTTTT.